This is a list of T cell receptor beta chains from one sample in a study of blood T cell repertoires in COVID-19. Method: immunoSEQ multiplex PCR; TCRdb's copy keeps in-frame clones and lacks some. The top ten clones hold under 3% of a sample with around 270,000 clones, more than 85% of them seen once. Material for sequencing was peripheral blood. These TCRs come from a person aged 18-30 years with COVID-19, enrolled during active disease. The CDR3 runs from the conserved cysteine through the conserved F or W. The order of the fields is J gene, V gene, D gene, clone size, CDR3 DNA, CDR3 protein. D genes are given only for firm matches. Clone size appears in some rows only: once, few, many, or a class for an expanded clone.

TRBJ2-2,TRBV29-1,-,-,TGCAGCGTTGATGGAGTCGCCGGGGAGCTGTTTTTT,CSVDGVAGELFF
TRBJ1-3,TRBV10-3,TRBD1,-,TGTGCCATCTCAGGTCCGGGACAGCTTTATGGAAACACCATATATTTT,CAISGPGQLYGNTIYF
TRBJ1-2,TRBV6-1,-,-,TGTGCCAGCAGTGAAGCTGGGGGCGCGGACGGCTACACCTTC,CASSEAGGADGYTF
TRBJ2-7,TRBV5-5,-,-,TGTGCCAGCAGCTTGGATTCCGGGTTTTCCTACGAGCAGTACTTC,CASSLDSGFSYEQYF
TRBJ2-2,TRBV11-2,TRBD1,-,TGTGCCAGCAGCTCCGAGACAGGGCCCACGACCGGGGAGCTGTTTTTT,CASSSETGPTTGELFF
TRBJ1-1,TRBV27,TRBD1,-,TGTGCCAGCAGTCGCTACAGGGGCAACACTGAAGCTTTCTTT,CASSRYRGNTEAFF
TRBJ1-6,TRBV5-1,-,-,TGCGCCAGCAGGCTAGGAGATTCGGCACCCCTCCACTTT,CASRLGDSAPLHF
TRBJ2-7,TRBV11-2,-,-,TGTGCCAGCAGCTTAGCCGGAGGGACCTACGAGCAGTACTTC,CASSLAGGTYEQYF
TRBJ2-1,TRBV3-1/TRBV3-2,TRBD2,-,TGTGCCAGCAGCCAAGTTGTGGGGGGGGATGAGCAGTTCTTC,CASSQVVGGDEQFF
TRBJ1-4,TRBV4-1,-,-,TGCGCCAGCAGCCCCGCCTTCGTATTCCTGGGTGCGGGGGAAGGGGAAAAACTGTTTTTT,CASSPAFVFLGAGEGEKLFF
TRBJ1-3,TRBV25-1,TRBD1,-,TGTGCCAGCACCCCCGGACAGGGGTCCTCTGGAAACACCATATATTTT,CASTPGQGSSGNTIYF
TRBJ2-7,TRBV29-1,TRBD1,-,TGCAGCGTTGAAAGACAGGGAGACGAGCAGTACTTC,CSVERQGDEQYF
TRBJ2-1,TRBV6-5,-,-,TGTGCCAGCAGCCAGGGCTCCAGCTCCTACAATGAGCAGTTCTTC,CASSQGSSSYNEQFF
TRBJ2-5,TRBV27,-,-,TGTGCCAGCAGGGGCGGGTGGCAAGAGACCCAGTACTTC,CASRGGWQETQYF
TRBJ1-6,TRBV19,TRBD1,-,TGTGCCAGTACAGGGGGCTCCTATAATTCACCCCTCCACTTT,CASTGGSYNSPLHF
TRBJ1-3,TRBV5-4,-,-,TGTGCCAGCAGCTTGGCGGGGGTCTCTGGAAACACCATATATTTT,CASSLAGVSGNTIYF
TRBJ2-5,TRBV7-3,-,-,TGTGCCAGCAGCCCAACGGGGGGCGGAGAGACCCAGTACTTC,CASSPTGGGETQYF
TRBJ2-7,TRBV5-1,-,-,TGCGCCAGCAGCCCGGGGGGGACAGGGACCTACGAGCAGTACTTC,CASSPGGTGTYEQYF
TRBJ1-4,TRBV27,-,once,TGTGCCAGCGGGTCGGCAGACACAACTAATGAAAAACTGTTTTTT,CASGSADTTNEKLFF
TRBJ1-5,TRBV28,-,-,TGTGCCAGCAGTCCAGTTCGAGCGTGGCAGCCCCAGCATTTT,CASSPVRAWQPQHF
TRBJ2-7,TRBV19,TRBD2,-,TGTGCCAGTAGTAAGGGACTAGAGCTCTACGAGCAGTACTTC,CASSKGLELYEQYF
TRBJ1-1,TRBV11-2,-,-,TGTGCCAGCAGCTTAGGAGGAGGATGGGCTTTCTTT,CASSLGGGWAFF